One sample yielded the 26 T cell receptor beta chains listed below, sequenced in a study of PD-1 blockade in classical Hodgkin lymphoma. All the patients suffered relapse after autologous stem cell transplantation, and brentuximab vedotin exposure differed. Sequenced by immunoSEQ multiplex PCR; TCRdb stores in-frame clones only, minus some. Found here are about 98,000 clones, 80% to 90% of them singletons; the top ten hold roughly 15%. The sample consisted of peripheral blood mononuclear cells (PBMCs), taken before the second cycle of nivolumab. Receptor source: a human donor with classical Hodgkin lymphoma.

The CDR3 DNA is TGTGCCACCGGGACCCACACAGATACGCAGTATTTT. This gives the protein CATGTHTDTQYF. The J gene is TRBJ2-3, the V gene TRBV10-3; D might be TRBD1 or TRBD2, each matching 5 bases. The V and J ends lost 10 bases and 2 bases respectively, with 10 bases between them. Germline CDR1 reads ENHRY; CDR2 reads SYGVKD. The CDR3 extends over 12 amino acids.

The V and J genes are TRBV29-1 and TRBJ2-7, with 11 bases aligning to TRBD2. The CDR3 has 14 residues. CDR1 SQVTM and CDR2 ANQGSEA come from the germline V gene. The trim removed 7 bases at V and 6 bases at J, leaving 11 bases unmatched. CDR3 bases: TGCAGCGCCGCGGGACTAGCGGAACAGGGCGAGCAGTACTTC. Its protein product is CSAAGLAEQGEQYF.

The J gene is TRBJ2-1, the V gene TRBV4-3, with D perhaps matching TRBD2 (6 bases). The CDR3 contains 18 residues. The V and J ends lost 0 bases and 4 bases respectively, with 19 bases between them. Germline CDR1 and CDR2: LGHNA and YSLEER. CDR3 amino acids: CASSQEGVGSGLYNEQFF. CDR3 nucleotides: TGCGCCAGCAGCCAAGAGGGGGTAGGGAGCGGGCTATACAATGAGCAGTTCTTC.

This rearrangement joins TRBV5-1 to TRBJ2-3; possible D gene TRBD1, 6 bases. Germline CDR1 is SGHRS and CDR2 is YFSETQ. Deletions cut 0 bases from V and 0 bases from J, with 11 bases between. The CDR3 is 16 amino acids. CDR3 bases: TGCGCCAGCAGCTTGGCCCAGGGGCCTAGCACAGATACGCAGTATTTT. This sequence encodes CASSLAQGPSTDTQYF.

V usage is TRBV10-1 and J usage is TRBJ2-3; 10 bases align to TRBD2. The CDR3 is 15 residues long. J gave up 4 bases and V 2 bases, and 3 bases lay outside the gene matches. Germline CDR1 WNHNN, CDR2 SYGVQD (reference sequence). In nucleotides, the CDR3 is TGCGCCAGCAGTGAGATAGCGGGAGGCCCAGATACGCAGTATTTT. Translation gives CASSEIAGGPDTQYF.

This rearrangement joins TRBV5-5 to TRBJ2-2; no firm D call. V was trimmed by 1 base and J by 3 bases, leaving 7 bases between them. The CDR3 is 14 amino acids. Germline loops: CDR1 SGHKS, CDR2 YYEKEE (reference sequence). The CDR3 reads CASSLQTYTGELFF. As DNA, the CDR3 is TGTGCCAGCAGCTTGCAAACCTACACCGGGGAGCTGTTTTTT.

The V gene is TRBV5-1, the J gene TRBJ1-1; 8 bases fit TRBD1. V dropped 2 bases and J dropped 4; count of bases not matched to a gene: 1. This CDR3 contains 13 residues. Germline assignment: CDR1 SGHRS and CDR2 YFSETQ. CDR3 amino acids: CASSFTGGTEAFF. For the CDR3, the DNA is TGCGCCAGCAGCTTCACAGGGGGCACTGAAGCTTTCTTT.

As DNA, the CDR3 is TGTGCCACCTCTTGGACTAGCGGCTACAATGAGCAGTTCTTC. This gives the protein CATSWTSGYNEQFF. The chain has TRBV19 and TRBJ2-1, with 10 bases lining up with TRBD2. Germline V gene sequence: CDR1 LNHDA, CDR2 SQIVND (reference sequence). The V segment lost 10 bases and the J segment 3 bases; nucleotides outside the gene matches: 6. This CDR3 spans 14 amino acids.

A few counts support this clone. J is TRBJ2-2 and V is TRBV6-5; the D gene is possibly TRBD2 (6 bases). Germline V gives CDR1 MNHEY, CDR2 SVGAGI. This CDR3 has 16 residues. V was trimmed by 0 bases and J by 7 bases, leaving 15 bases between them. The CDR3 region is CASSYSKDRRDGELFF. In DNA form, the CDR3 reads TGTGCCAGCAGTTACTCGAAGGACCGGAGGGACGGGGAGCTGTTTTTT.

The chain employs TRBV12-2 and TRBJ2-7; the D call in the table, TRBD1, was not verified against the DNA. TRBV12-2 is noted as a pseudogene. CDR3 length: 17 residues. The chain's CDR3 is CASRLVTLTGYPYEQYF. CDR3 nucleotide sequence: TGTGCAAGTCGCTTAGTGACCCTGACAGGGTATCCCTACGAGCAGTACTTC.

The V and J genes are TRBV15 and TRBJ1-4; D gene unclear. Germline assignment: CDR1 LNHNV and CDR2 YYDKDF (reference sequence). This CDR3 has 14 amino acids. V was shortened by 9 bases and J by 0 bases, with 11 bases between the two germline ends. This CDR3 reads CATAMKATNEKLFF. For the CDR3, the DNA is TGTGCCACAGCCATGAAGGCAACTAATGAAAAACTGTTTTTT.

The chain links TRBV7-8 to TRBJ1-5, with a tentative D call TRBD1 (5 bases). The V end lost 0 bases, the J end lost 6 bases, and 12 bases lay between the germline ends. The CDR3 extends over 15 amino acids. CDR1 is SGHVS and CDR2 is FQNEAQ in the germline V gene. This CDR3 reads CASSLARVGGQPQHF. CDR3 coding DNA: TGTGCCAGCAGCTTAGCCAGGGTTGGGGGTCAGCCCCAGCATTTT.

CDR3 sequence: CASSAYSSGSYEQYF. DNA for the CDR3: TGTGCCAGCAGCGCATACTCTAGCGGCTCCTACGAGCAGTACTTC. The J gene is TRBJ2-7, the V gene TRBV9; 7 nucleotides line up with TRBD2. Trimming removed 3 bases from V and 0 bases from J; junction bases left unmatched: 6. This CDR3 is built from 15 residues. Germline CDR1 SGDLS, CDR2 YYNGEE.

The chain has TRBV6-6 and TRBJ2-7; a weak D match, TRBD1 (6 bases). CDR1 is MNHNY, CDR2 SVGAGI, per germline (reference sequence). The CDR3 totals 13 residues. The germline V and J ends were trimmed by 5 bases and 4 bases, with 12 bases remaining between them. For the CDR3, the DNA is TGTGCCAGCAGTCGAGGACAGTGGTACGAGCAGTACTTC. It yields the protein CASSRGQWYEQYF.

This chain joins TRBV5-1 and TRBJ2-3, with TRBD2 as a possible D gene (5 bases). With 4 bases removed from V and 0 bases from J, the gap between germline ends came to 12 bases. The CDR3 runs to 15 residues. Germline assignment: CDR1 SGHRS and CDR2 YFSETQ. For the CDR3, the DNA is TGCGCCAGCAGCCCTTGGACTCCTAGCACAGATACGCAGTATTTT. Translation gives CASSPWTPSTDTQYF.

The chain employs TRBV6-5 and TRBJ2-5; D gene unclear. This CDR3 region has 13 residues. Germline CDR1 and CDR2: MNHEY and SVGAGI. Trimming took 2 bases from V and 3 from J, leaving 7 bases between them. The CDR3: CASSYSLEETQYF. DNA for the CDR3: TGTGCCAGCAGTTACAGTCTTGAAGAGACCCAGTACTTC.

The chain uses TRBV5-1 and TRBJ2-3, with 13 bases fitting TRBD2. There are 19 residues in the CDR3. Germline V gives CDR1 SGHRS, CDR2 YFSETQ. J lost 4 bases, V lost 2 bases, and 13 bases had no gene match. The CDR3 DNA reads TGCGCCAGCAGCTTCGGCCCCACCCGACTAGCGGGAGGCTCAGATACGCAGTATTTT. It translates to CASSFGPTRLAGGSDTQYF.

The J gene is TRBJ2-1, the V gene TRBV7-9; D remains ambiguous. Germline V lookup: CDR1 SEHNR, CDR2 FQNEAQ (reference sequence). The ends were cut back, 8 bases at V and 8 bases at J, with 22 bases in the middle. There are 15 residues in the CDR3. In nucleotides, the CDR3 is TGTGCCAGCTCCCACCGGGCTTCCCGCGACGATGAGCAGTTCTTC. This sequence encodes CASSHRASRDDEQFF.

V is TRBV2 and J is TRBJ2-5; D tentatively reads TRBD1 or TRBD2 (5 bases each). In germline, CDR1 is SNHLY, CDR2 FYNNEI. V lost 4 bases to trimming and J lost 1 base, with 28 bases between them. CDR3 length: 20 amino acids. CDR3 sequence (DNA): TGTGCCAGCAGTGGGGGGTGGGGAGTAGCGCGCGGCCCATCCCAAGAGACCCAGTACTTC. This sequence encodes CASSGGWGVARGPSQETQYF.

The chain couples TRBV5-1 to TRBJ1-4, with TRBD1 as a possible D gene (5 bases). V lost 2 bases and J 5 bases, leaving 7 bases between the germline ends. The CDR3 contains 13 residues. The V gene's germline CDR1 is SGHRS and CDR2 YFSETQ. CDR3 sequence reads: CASSFGGNEKLFF. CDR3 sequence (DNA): TGCGCCAGCAGCTTCGGGGGAAATGAAAAACTGTTTTTT.

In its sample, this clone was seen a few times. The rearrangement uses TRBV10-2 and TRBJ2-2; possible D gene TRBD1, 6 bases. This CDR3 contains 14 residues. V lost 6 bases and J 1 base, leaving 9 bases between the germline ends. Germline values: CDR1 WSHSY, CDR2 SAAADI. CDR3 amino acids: CASSLTGNTGELFF. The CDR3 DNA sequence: TGCGCCAGCAGCCTGACAGGGAACACCGGGGAGCTGTTTTTT.

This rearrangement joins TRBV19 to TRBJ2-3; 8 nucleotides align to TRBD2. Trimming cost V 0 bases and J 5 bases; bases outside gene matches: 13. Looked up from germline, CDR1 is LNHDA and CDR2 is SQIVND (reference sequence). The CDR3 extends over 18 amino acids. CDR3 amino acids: CASSIDSAGAGVKDTQYF. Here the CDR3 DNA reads TGTGCCAGTAGTATAGATAGCGCCGGAGCGGGAGTAAAAGATACGCAGTATTTT.

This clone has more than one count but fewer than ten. The chain's CDR3 is CASSALAVSSYEQYF. As DNA, the CDR3 is TGTGCCAGCAGCGCCCTAGCGGTTAGCTCCTACGAGCAGTACTTC. V gene TRBV7-8 combines with J gene TRBJ2-7, with TRBD2 matching 7 bases. This CDR3 has 15 amino acids. Per the germline V gene, CDR1 is SGHVS and CDR2 is FQNEAQ. J was trimmed by 0 bases and V by 5 bases; bases with no gene match: 7.

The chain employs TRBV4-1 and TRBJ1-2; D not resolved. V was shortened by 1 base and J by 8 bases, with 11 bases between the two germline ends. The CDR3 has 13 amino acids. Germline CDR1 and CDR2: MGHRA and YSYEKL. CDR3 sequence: CASSQGAGIGYTF. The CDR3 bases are TGCGCCAGCAGCCAAGGGGCAGGCATAGGCTACACCTTC.

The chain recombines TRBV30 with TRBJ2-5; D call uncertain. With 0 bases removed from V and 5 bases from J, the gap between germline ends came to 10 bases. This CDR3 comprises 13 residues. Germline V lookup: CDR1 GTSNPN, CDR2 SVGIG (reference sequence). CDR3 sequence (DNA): TGTGCCTGGAGTGTACGGCGAGGTGAGACCCAGTACTTC. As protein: CAWSVRRGETQYF. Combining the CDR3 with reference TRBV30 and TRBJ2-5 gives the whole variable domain SQTIHQWPATLVQPVGSPLSLECTVEGTSNPNLYWYRQAAGRGLQLLFYSVGIGQISSEVPQNLSASRPQDRQFILSSKKLLLSDSGFYLCAWSVRRGETQYFGPGTRLLVL.

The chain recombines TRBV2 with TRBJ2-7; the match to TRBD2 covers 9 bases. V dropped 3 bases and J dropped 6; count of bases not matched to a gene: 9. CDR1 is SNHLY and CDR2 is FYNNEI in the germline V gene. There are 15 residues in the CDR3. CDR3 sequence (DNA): TGTGCCAGCAGTGAGGGTCTAGCGGGAATTGGCGAGCAGTACTTC. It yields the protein CASSEGLAGIGEQYF.